This entry concerns a single T cell receptor beta chain. No antigen is known for it. The sample belongs to a study of regulatory T cells in long-lasting Graves disease. Study results and limitations: Having few samples may have compromised the accuracy. Among persistent patients, a larger number of public clonotypes were shared (approximately 3,000) than among newly diagnosed patients (about 1,000). Persistent-disease Graves' patients showed less TCR diversity than new cases.

Construction of TCR beta libraries relied on iRepertoire HTBI primers and on Arm-PCR targeting CDR3 regions. Original handling: Looking across samples, the authors found 62 TRBV and 14 TRBJ segments. Each CDR3 protein is one row after TCRdb ran MiXCR on the multiplex PCR reads. The V and J calls were determined by TCRdb, not by the authors. The table has 310,000 or so distinct CDR3 sequences, around 20% seen once. Time point reported: persistent/refractory GD, antithyroid drugs over 5 years with positive TRAb. The authors made the TCR library using RNA they extracted from PBMCs. CDR3 size: 16 residues. V lost 2 bases and J 7 bases, leaving 18 bases between the germline ends. CDR1 is SGHRS, CDR2 YFSETQ, per germline.

The sequences come from peripheral blood mononuclear cells (PBMCs), collected when the disease was refractory, from a patient treated with antithyroid drugs. The rearrangement uses TRBV5-1 and TRBJ1-4, with D perhaps matching TRBD1 (5 bases). The sequence came from a female donor with Graves disease. The CDR3 reads CASSFGTVLGGEKLFF. The CDR3 DNA reads TGCGCCAGCAGCTTTGGGACTGTACTTGGGGGTGAAAAACTGTTTTTT. The complete variable domain, with remaining parts taken from reference TRBV5-1 and TRBJ1-4, reads KAGVTQTPRYLIKTRGQQVTLSCSPISGHRSVSWYQQTPGQGLQFLFEYFSETQRNKGNFPGRFSGRQFSNSRSEMNVSTLELGDSALYLCASSFGTVLGGEKLFFGSGTQLSVL.